Below, one T cell receptor (beta chain) is given with its context. What it recognizes is unknown. The junction and the germline gene differ at one end; a read error may be behind it. The data were obtained in a study of T cells in Graves' hyperthyroidism and ophthalmopathy. Across the study: Upon initial diagnosis and before any treatment, peripheral blood was collected.

CDR1 and CDR2 (germline): KGHSH, LQKENI. The CDR3 totals 14 residues. Researchers took RNA transcripts and amplified the TCR beta CDR3 regions from them. First-round RT-PCR of the TCR CDR3 relied on the HTBI primer set. TCRdb independently ran MiXCR on the multiplex PCR reads; one entry per CDR3 protein. Found here are some 270,000 distinct CDR3 sequences, roughly 14% of them singletons; the top ten hold 7.5% to 8%. Study-level findings and limits: Most clonotypes expanded in thyroid above 0.001 were likewise present in blood.

Patients were excluded for uncontrolled infection, other autoimmune disease, pregnancy or lactation. About 9.4 ml fresh peripheral blood yielded the PBMCs. The chain recombines TRBV18 with TRBJ2-7; no reliable D call. The sequence was obtained from a woman between 25 and 40 years old with Graves' hyperthyroidism that later progressed to Graves' ophthalmopathy. Input material: blood. This chain's CDR3 is CAISPSHSSYEQYF. The CDR3 DNA sequence: TGTGCCATCTCACCAAGTCACAGCTCCTACGAGCAGTACTTC.